There are many counts of the clone carrying this T cell receptor beta chain. What it binds is not known. Into CD45RA+ naive and CD45RA-negative memory subsets, the CD4+ cells were split. The record originates from a study of shared clonotypes between healthy human individuals. Assay used: immunoSEQ multiplex PCR; TCRdb lists only in-frame clones, some missing. The sample lists about 1.1 million clones, approximately 80% occurring once. General observations from the study: How much donors shared clonotypes was expected to be affected by sequencing depth.

V was shortened by 5 bases and J by 3 bases, with 14 bases between the two germline ends. The germline V gene encodes CDR1 SGHNT and CDR2 YENEEA. This CDR3 spans 15 amino acids. The source is a man aged 18 to 30 in good health. Some clones in this sample may be carry-over from other donors' samples. Sequenced input: memory CD4+ T cells from PBMCs. The sample's subset: CD45RA-negative fraction. The chain has TRBV11-3 and TRBJ2-1; D is tentatively TRBD1 or TRBD2 (6 bases each). CDR3 region: CASSPQGTDYNEQFF. CDR3 in DNA: TGTGCCAGCAGCCCCCAGGGGACTGACTACAATGAGCAGTTCTTC.